Here is one TCR beta chain with its context. This clone was detected only a few times. The specificity of this receptor is unknown. Base qualities are missing; no much larger clone stands one base away. The entire isolated RNA was reverse transcribed using the High Capacity cDNA Reverse Transcription Kit, and thus expressed TCRB transcripts were sequenced. Naive, central memory and regulatory T cell samples underwent deep immunoSEQ sequencing, averaging roughly 3.5 million total reads per sample. Sorted cells were lysed in RLT buffer, and RNA was extracted using DNase-treated RNeasy Micro or Mini kits according to cell number. Each cell subset was processed on its own to prevent cross-contamination, while patient and healthy donor samples were processed together. The immunoSEQ multiplex PCR was used to amplify TCRB sequences from cDNA, yielding 87-bp fragments that span the CDR3 region. The amplicons were sequenced using the Illumina HiSeq platform. On the study's bioinformatics: PCR bias was corrected computationally using synthetic template baselines, and reads within Hamming distance 2 were collapsed, with unmergeable singletons discarded. Reads were aligned against IMGT so that V, D and J genes, CDR3 length and insertions or deletions at six rearrangement sites could be assigned. Within each subset, clonotype counts were normalized to the number of sorted cells before true diversity and Gini coefficients were calculated with the tcR R package. The overlap coefficient, calculated on TCRB nucleotide sequences, was used to measure repertoire sharing. Out-of-frame TCRB sequences from naive cells were analyzed as a proxy for the pre-selection repertoire. TCRdb obtained this table from immuneACCESS and retained in-frame rearrangements with V and J assigned. These tables miss some clones; where compared with another copy, unresolved V genes account for less than half of the shortfall, and the remainder is unexplained. V and J calls and clone size come straight from that table; D and trimming were deduced from the DNA. The sample contains about 900,000 clones, about a sixth of them found a single time. Around 0.02% of the sample is taken by the ten largest.

CDR1 is given as LNHNV and CDR2 as YYDKDF, both from the germline V gene (reference sequence). The CDR3, from cysteine to phenylalanine, totals 15 residues. Of all the DNA, just the CDR3 is kept, 45 bases in frame from base 1. A distance of 9 bases separates the germline ends of V and J, which lose 1 base and 1 base respectively. From each donor, a single peripheral blood sample of around 120 mL on average was drawn into heparinised tubes. A BD FACSAria II and a panel including CD45RO, CCR7, CD25, CD127, CD95 and CD27 were used to sort naive, central memory, regulatory and stem cell-like memory CD4+ T cells. A purity above 98% was achieved for all sorted populations. Right away, PBMCs were isolated by Lymphoprep density gradient centrifugation and were stained directly, with no culture step. So that batch effects would be minimized, each experiment stained and sorted samples in pairs, pairing one healthy donor with one patient.

This specimen belongs to a study of beta chain features in type 1 diabetes (dated by TCRdb to the late 2010s). Notes on the research overall: Mean age, gender distribution, total cell number and subset yield did not differ between patients and healthy donors. The study compared TCRB repertoires of sorted circulating CD4+ T cell subsets between recently diagnosed type 1 diabetes patients and matched healthy donors. Regulatory and stem cell-like memory subsets were isolated from only 8 patients and roughly 8 healthy donors, whereas naive and central memory subsets came from all 30 or so donors. A total of 100 million to 110 million sorted cells were examined across all samples, and a strong correlation was observed between cell number per subset and RNA yield.

Points the paper makes about the study in general: A moderate but significant shortening of TCRB CDR3 length was observed in type 1 diabetes patients in all four CD4+ subsets. Fewer insertions and more nucleotide deletions at VDJ recombination sites were observed in patients with type 1 diabetes, implying thymic rearrangement abnormalities. HLA sub-analyses involved small numbers of individuals, so any influence of HLA type on TCRB rearrangement remained unresolved. PCR might favor shorter templates, but patient and control samples were amplified and corrected together, so any skew would affect both groups equally. Because cDNA was sequenced instead of genomic DNA, activated cells with high expression could be over-represented, although the groups did not differ in activation or CD3 levels. Naive, central memory and regulatory TCRB repertoires appeared to be more similar among patients than among healthy donors.

The source material was naive CD4+ T cells from blood. This sample's cell subset or site label indicates: true naive CD4+ T cells. Rearrangement joined TRBV15 to TRBJ2-3; no D gene call is confident. This receptor was obtained from a woman younger than 35 in good health. The CDR3 reads CATSRAGPRTDTQYF. Read as DNA, the sequence is TGTGCCACCAGCAGAGCCGGGCCCCGCACAGATACGCAGTATTTT.